This T cell receptor (beta chain) was captured by sequencing in a study of T cell responses to AZD1222 COVID-19 vaccine. This clone was recorded many times. V lost 0 bases, J lost 10 bases, and 17 bases lay in between. The CDR3 has 16 residues. CDR1 is SGHRS, CDR2 YFSETQ, per germline. Assay used: immunoSEQ multiplex PCR; TCRdb lists only in-frame clones, some missing. The sample shows about 92,000 clones, about 90% of them seen only once. The sequence was obtained from an adult in good health. The chain combines TRBV5-1 with TRBJ1-6; the D gene is possibly TRBD1 (5 bases). The source material was peripheral blood, sampled on day 0 of AZD1222 vaccination. The CDR3 loop is CASSLEAGPRQSPLHF. CDR3 nucleotide sequence: TGCGCCAGCAGCTTGGAGGCAGGGCCGAGGCAGTCACCCCTCCACTTT.